Here is one T cell receptor beta chain with its context. Its antigen is as yet unknown. The authors incorporated unique molecular identifiers into the TCR beta cDNA libraries. Between roughly 0.95 and 10 million T cells gave rise to 500,000 to 600,000 cDNA molecules. TCRdb passed the PCR reads through MiXCR, listing each CDR3 protein once. The sample records some 800,000 distinct CDR3 sequences, more than 45% being singletons. The entry originates in a study of post-analysis software for immune sequencing data. Overall study: Recorded subtypes: relapsing-remitting, secondary progressive, progressive-relapsing; some patients unannotated. Overall study findings and caveats: Compared with controls, patients showed significantly lower normalized Chao1 diversity. About five TRBV segments (TRBV5-6, TRBV5-1 and TRBV20-1 among them) occurred more frequently in patients than in controls. Clustering by F measure revealed strong co-clustering among samples prepared together in one batch.

This CDR3 is 15 amino acids long. V was pared by 8 bases and J by 8 bases, with 13 bases of the junction left unmatched. CDR1 MNHEY and CDR2 SVGEGT come from the germline V gene. Sequencing was performed on blood. The chain recombines TRBV6-2 or TRBV6-3 with TRBJ2-1; 9 nucleotides align to TRBD1. This TCR came from a girl aged 5-17 years with multiple sclerosis. For the CDR3, the DNA is TGTGCCAGCCGGCGGAAGGGACAGGGTGGAGATGAGCAGTTCTTC. Translated, it gives CASRRKGQGGDEQFF.